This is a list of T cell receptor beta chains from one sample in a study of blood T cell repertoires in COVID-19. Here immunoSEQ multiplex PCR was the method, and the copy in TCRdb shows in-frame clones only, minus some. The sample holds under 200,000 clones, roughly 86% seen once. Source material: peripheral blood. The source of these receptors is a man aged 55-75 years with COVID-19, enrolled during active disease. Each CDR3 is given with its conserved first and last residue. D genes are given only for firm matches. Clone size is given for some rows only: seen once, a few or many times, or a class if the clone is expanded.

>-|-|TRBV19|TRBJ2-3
TGTGCCAGTAGCCAGCCCGGGCGGGCAGATACGCAGTATTTT
CASSQPGRADTQYF
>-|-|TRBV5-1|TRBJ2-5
TGCGCCAGCAGCCAGGGGGGACAGAGCATTCAAGAGACCCAGTACTTC
CASSQGGQSIQETQYF
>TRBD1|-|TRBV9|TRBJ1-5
TGTGCCAGCAGCCCTGGGACAGGGCTTAATCAGCCCCAGCATTTT
CASSPGTGLNQPQHF
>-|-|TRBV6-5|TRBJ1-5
TGTGCCAGCTCCGGTCACATCCTCGGGCAGCCCCAGCATTTT
CASSGHILGQPQHF
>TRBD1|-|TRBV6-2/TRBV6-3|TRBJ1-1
TGTGCCAGCAGCCCCGCGACAGGGCTCGGGACTGAAGCTTTCTTT
CASSPATGLGTEAFF
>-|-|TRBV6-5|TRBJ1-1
TGTGCCAGCACCCACGGGCAGGGGATAACTGAAGCTTTCTTT
CASTHGQGITEAFF
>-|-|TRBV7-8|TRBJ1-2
TGTGCCAGCAGCCCTAAAACGCGTAATAACTATGGCTACACCTTC
CASSPKTRNNYGYTF
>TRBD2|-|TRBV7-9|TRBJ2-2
TGTGCCAGCAAGCCTAGCGGGGATGGCGGGGAGCTGTTTTTT
CASKPSGDGGELFF
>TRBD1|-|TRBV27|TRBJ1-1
TGTGCCAGCAGTTTAGACAGGGCTATCACTGAAGCTTTCTTT
CASSLDRAITEAFF
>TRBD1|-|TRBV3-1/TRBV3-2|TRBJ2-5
TGTGCCAGCAGCCAATTCCGGACAGGGTATGAGACCCAGTACTTC
CASSQFRTGYETQYF
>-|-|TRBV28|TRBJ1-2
TGTGCCAGCAGTTTTTACCCGGGATTAAACACCTTC
CASSFYPGLNTF
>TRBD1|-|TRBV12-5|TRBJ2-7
TGTGCTAGTGCCTTCTGGAAGGGGGCTCCCTCCTACGAGCAGTACTTC
CASAFWKGAPSYEQYF
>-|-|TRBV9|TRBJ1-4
TGTGCCAGCAGTACCCTAACAACTAATGAAAAACTGTTTTTT
CASSTLTTNEKLFF
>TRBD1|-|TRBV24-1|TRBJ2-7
TGTGCCACCAGTGACCCCAGGGGGAGCTCCTACGAGCAGTACTTC
CATSDPRGSSYEQYF
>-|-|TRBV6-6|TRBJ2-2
TGTGCCAGCACCCCCAGCACCGGGGAGCTGTTTTTT
CASTPSTGELFF
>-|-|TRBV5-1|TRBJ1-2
TGCGCCAGCAGCCAGGAGGGACGGGGAGCCTATGGCTACACCTTC
CASSQEGRGAYGYTF
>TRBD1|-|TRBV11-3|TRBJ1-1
TGTGCCAGCAGCTTGGGACAGTACACTGAAGCTTTCTTT
CASSLGQYTEAFF
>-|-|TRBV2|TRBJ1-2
TGTGCCAGCAGTGAATGGGCAGGGCGGGGTGGCTACACCTTC
CASSEWAGRGGYTF
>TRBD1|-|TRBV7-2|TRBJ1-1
TGTGCCAGCAGCCCAGACAGGGGAATGAACACTGAAGCTTTCTTT
CASSPDRGMNTEAFF
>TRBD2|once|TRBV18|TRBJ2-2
TGTGCCAGCTCACCACCGACTAGCGGGTCGACCGGGGAGCTGTTTTTT
CASSPPTSGSTGELFF
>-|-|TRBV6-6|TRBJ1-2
TGTGCCAGCCACCCCGGGACTGCCTATGGCTACACCTTC
CASHPGTAYGYTF
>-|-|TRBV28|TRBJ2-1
TGTGCCAGCAGTTTACTACAGGGTGAGCAGTTCTTC
CASSLLQGEQFF
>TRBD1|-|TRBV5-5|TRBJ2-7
TGTGCCAGCAGCTGGGACAGGGTCTACGAGCAGTACTTC
CASSWDRVYEQYF
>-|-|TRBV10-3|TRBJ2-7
TGTGCCATCAGTGAGGGGGGCGCTTCGAGGGAGCAGTACTTC
CAISEGGASREQYF
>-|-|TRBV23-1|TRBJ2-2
TGCGCCAGCAGGGAGACAGAAAACACCGGGGAGCTGTTTTTT
CASRETENTGELFF
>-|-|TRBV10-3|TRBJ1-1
TGTGCCATCAGTGAAAGAGGGACTGAAGCTTTCTTT
CAISERGTEAFF
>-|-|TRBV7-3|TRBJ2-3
TGTGCCAGCAGCCCACCAAGCGGGTCAGATACGCAGTATTTT
CASSPPSGSDTQYF
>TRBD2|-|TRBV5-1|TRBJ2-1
TGCGCCAGCAGCCCCGTAGCGGGGGGGCCGGGGAATGAGCAGTTCTTC
CASSPVAGGPGNEQFF
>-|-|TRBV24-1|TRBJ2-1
TGTGCCACCAGTGATTTCGCACAGGGACCTGGGCGATCCAATGAGCAGTTCTTC
CATSDFAQGPGRSNEQFF
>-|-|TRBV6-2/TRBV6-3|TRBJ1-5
TGTGCCAGCAGTTACTCGGGTCTCGGACACAAGAATCAGCCCCAGCATTTT
CASSYSGLGHKNQPQHF
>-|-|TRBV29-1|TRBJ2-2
TGCAGCGCGGGGATTTCGGCAGGGGCCGGGGAGCTGTTTTTT
CSAGISAGAGELFF
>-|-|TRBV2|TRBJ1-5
TGTGCCAGCAGTGAACGACAGAATAGCAATCAGCCCCAGCATTTT
CASSERQNSNQPQHF
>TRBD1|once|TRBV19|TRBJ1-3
TGTGCCAGTAGGTCGGGACAGCTTCTTGGCACCATATATTTT
CASRSGQLLGTIYF
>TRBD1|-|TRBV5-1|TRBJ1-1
TGCGCCAGCAGCTTGGCACAGGGGAATGGTGAAGCTTTCTTT
CASSLAQGNGEAFF
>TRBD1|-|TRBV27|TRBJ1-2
TGTGCCAGCAGTCTTTTACAGGGGGGTAGCTATGGCTACACCTTC
CASSLLQGGSYGYTF
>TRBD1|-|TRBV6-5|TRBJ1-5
TGTGCCAGCAGTTACTCGTCACAGGGGGGCAATCAGCCCCAGCATTTT
CASSYSSQGGNQPQHF
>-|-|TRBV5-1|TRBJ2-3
TGCGCCAGCAGCCTGGGGGCAGGGGCCTCTACAGATACGCAGTATTTT
CASSLGAGASTDTQYF
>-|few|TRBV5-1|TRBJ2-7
TGCGCCAGCAGCCGGACAAGTACCTACGAGCAGTACTTC
CASSRTSTYEQYF
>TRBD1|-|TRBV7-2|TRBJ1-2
TGTGCCAGCAGCAAGGGACAGGGGGACTATGGCTACACCTTC
CASSKGQGDYGYTF
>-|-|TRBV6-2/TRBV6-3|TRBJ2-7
TGTGCCAGCAGCTCCGATTCGGGTTTGCGCGAGCAGTACTTC
CASSSDSGLREQYF
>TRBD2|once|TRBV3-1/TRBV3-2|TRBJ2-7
TGTGCCAGCAGCCGCGGGACTAGCGGTACCTACGAGCAGTACTTC
CASSRGTSGTYEQYF
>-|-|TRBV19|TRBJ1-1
TGTGCCAGTAGCCCCGTGGTCGGGGGGAACACTGAAGCTTTCTTT
CASSPVVGGNTEAFF
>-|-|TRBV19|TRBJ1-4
TGTGCCAGTTCCTCGGCGGGAGGAAATGAAAAACTGTTTTTT
CASSSAGGNEKLFF
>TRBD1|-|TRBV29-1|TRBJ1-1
TGCAGCGTTGAAGACATAAACAGGGGACCTTTCTTT
CSVEDINRGPFF
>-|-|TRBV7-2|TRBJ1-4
TGTGCCAGCAGCTACGACGGGGGAAGCACTAATGAAAAACTGTTTTTT
CASSYDGGSTNEKLFF
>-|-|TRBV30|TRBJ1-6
TGTGCCTGGTTTGGTCTTGGGCAGGGAGGCTCACCCCTCCACTTT
CAWFGLGQGGSPLHF
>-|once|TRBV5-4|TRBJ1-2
TGTGCCAGCAGCTTGGGGGGGGGTACAGAGAATTACTATGGCTACACCTTC
CASSLGGGTENYYGYTF
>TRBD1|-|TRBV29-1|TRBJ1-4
TGCAGCGTGATAGGGGGCGCCGGTGAAAAACTGTTTTTT
CSVIGGAGEKLFF
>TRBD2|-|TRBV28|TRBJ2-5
TGTGCCAGCAGGAAAACTAGCGGGGGGGCCTTAGAGACCCAGTACTTC
CASRKTSGGALETQYF
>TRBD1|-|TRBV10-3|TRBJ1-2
TGTGCCATCAGTGAGCCTGGACAGGTGGGGGGAGGCTACACCTTC
CAISEPGQVGGGYTF
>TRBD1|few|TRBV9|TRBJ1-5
TGTGCCAGCAGCGTTGGGACAGAGAGCAATCAGCCCCAGCATTTT
CASSVGTESNQPQHF
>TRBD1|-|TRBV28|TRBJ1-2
TGTGCCAGCAGTGATGGGACAGGGGTTAACTATGGCTACACCTTC
CASSDGTGVNYGYTF
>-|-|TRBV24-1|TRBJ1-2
TGTGCCACCAGTGAAGGGCTGGGCAGGGTTAACTATGGCTACACCTTC
CATSEGLGRVNYGYTF